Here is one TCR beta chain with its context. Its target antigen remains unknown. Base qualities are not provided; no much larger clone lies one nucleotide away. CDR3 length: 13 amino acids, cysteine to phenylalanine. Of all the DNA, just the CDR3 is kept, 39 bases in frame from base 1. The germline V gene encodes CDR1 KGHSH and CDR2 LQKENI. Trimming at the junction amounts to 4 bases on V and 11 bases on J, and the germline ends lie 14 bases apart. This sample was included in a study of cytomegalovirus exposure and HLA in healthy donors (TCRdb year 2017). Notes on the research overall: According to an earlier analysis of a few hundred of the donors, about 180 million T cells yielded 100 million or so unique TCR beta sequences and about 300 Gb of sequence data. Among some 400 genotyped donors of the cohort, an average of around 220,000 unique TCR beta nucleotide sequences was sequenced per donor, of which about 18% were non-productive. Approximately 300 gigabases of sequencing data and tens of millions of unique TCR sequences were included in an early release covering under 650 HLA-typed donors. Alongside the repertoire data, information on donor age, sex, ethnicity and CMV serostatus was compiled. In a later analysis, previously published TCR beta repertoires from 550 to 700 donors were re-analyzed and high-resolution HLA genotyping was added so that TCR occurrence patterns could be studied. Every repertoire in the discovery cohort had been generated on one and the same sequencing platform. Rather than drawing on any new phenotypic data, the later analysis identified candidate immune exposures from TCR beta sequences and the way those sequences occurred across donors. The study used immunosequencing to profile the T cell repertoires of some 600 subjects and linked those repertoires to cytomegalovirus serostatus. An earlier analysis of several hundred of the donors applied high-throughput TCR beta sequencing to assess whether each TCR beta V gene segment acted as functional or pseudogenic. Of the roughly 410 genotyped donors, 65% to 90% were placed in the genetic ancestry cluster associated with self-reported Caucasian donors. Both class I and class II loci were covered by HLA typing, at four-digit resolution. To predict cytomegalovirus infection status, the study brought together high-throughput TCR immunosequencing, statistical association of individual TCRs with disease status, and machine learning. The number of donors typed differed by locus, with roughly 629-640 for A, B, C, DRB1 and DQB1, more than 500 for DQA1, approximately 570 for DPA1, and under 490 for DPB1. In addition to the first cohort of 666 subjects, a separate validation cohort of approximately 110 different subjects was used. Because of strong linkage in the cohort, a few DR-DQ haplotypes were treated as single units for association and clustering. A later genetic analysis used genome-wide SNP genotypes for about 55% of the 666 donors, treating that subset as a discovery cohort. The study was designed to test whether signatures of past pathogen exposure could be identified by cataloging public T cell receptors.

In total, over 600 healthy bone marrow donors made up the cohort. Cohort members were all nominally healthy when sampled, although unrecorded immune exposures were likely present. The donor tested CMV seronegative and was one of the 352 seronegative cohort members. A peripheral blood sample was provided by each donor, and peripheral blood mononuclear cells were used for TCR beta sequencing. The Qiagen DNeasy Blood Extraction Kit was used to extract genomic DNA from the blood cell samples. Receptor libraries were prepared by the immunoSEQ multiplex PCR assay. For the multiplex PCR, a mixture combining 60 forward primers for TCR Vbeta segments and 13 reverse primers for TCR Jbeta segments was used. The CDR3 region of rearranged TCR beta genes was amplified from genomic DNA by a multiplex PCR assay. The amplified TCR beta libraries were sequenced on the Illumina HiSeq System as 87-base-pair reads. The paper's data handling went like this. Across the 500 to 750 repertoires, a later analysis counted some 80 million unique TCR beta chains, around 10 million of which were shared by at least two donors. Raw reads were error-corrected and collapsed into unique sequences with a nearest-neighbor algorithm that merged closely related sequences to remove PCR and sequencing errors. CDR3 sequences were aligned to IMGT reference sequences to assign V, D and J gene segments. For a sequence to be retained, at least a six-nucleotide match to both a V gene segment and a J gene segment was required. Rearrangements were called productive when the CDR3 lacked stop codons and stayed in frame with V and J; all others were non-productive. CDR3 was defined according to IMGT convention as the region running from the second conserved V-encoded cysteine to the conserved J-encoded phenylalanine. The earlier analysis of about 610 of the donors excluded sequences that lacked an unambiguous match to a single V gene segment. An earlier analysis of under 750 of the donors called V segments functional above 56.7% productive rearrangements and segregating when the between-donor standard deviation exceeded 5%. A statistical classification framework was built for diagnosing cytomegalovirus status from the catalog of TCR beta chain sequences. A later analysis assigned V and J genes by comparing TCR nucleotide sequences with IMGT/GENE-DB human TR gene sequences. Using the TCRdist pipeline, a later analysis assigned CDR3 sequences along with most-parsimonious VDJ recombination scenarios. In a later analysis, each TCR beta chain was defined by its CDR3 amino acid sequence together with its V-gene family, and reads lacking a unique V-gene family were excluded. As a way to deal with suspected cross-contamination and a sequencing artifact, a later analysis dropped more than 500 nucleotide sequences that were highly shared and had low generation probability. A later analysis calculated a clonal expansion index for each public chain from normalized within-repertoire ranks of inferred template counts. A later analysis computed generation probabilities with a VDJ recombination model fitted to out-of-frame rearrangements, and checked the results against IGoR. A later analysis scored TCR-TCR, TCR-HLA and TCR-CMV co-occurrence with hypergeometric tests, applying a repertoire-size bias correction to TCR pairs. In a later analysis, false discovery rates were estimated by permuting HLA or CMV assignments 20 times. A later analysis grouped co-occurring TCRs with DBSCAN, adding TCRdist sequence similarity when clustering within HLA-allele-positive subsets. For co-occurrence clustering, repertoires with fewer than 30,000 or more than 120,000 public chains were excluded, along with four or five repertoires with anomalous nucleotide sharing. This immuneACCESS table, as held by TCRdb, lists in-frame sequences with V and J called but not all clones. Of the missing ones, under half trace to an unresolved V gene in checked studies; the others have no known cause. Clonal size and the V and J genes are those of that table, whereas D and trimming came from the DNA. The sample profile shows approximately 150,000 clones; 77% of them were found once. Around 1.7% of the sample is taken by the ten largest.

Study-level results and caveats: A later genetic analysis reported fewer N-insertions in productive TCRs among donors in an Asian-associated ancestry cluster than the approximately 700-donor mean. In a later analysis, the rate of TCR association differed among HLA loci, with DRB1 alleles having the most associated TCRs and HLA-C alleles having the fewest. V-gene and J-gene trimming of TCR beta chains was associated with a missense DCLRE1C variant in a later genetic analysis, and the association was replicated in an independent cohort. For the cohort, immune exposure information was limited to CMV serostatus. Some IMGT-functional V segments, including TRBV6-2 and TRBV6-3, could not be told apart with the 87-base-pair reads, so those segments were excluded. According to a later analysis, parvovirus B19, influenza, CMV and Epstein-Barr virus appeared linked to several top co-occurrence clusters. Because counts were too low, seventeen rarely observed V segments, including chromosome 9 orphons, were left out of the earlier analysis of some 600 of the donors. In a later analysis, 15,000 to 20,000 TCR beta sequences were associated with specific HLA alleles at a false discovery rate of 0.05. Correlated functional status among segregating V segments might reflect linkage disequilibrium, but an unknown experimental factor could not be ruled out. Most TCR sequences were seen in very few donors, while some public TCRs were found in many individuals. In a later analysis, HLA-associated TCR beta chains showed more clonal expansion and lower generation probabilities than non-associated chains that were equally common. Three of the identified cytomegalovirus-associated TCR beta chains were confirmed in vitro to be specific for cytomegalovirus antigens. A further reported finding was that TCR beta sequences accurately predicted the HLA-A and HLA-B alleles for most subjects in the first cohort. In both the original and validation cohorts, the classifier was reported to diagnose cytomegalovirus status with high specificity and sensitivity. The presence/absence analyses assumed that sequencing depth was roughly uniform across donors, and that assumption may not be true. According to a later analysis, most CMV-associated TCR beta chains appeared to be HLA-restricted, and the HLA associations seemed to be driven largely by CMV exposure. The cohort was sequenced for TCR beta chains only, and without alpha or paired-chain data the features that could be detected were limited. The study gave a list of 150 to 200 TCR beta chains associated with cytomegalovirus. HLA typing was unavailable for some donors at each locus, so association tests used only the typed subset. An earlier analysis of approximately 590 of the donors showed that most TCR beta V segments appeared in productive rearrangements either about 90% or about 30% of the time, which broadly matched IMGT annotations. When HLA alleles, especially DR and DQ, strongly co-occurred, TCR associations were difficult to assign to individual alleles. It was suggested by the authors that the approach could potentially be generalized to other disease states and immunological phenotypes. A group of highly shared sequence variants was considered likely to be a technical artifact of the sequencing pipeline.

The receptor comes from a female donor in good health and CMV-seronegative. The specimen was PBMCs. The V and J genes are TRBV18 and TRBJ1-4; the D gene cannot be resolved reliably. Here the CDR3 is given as CASSQGEDGKLFF. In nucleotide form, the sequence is TGTGCCAGCTCACAGGGAGAGGACGGGAAACTGTTTTTT.